This entry features one TCR beta chain sequence. The antigen it binds to is not known. Per-base qualities were not stored, and no clone one base away is much larger. The sample belongs to a study of blood T cell repertoires in COVID-19 (dated by TCRdb to about 2020). Study-level background: Samples covering the acute and convalescent phases of COVID-19 were provided by collaborators in the United States, Italy and Spain. The prospective study material was composed of cDNA or gDNA derived from T cells, B-cell-depleted T cells, or PBMCs. Deeply sampled blood TCRbeta repertoires from subjects exposed to, actively infected with, or recovered from COVID-19 were included in the dataset. A freely available public database, intended as a resource for researchers studying the immune response to SARS-CoV-2, is where the repertoires were released. Samples were obtained from the ongoing ImmuneRACE study (first 160 participants) and from over a thousand subjects provided by 6 global collaborators. Nearly every sample came with metadata listing a de-identified subject ID, COVID-19 status, age in years and sex. Where available, HLA class I and class II types were taken from metadata supplied by the sample provider and were not determined by assay-based typing.

General study outcomes and caveats: The amount of clinical and demographic metadata varied by source and participant and was provided uncurated.

TCRbeta CDR3 regions were amplified from genomic DNA by means of the immunoSEQ Assay, a bias-controlled multiplex PCR. The paper's processing steps were these. Nucleated cell counts per sample were estimated from amplification of reference gene primers within the assay. Sequence reads were collapsed and filtered to measure the absolute abundance of every unique TCRbeta CDR3 rearrangement. For each sample, productive Simpson clonality was calculated as the square root of Simpson's diversity index across productive rearrangements. TCRdb re-hosts the immuneACCESS table, in-frame sequences only. Its copies lack some clones; in the studies checked, an unresolved V gene accounts for under half of them, and the cause for the rest is not known. V, J and clone size derive from that table, while D and trimming were established from the DNA sequence. The sample table lists roughly 300,000 clones, just over 90% of them with a count of one. 2.2% of the sample belongs to the ten largest clones.

One collaborating source in Seattle enrolled patients during active infection and followed them longitudinally through the course of disease. Each collaborating institution followed its own protocols to collect whole blood in K2EDTA tubes. For TCRbeta analysis, collaborators shipped samples as frozen whole blood, isolated PBMCs, or DNA extracted from either of those sample types. The sample was peripheral blood. The receptor was derived from a woman younger than 45 with COVID-19, enrolled during active disease.

CDR3 reads: CASSNEGTSTYEQYF. The sequenced DNA: TGCGCCAGCAGCAATGAGGGGACTAGCACTTACGAGCAGTACTTC. The chain is made from TRBV5-1 and TRBJ2-7, and TRBD2 matches 9 of the central bases. Taken from the germline V gene, the CDR1 and CDR2 loops are SGHRS and YFSETQ. The CDR3, from cysteine to phenylalanine, totals 15 residues. Just the 45-base CDR3 DNA is kept, in frame starting at base 1. Unmatched junction bases come to 9, with V trimmed by 4 bases and J by 4 bases.